The 18 T cell receptor beta chains given below trace back to one sample, sequenced in a study of lymphopenia after photon versus proton radiotherapy. The assay was immunoSEQ multiplex PCR, and TCRdb's table has in-frame clones only and misses some. The sample has around 63,000 clones; over 70% are singletons. The sample here was peripheral blood, taken from a patient treated with proton-based radiotherapy. Source of these receptors: a man older than 75 with esophageal cancer.

The chain combines TRBV19 with TRBJ1-1; D is undetermined. The CDR3 has 13 amino acids. Trimming pared 0 bases from V and 11 bases from J, leaving 13 bases between. The germline V gene encodes CDR1 LNHDA and CDR2 SQIVND (reference sequence). The CDR3 reads CASSIDREVAAFF. CDR3 nucleotides: TGTGCCAGTAGTATAGATCGGGAGGTAGCGGCTTTCTTT.

The V call is TRBV19, the J call TRBJ2-7, with D perhaps TRBD1 or TRBD2 (5 bases each). Per the germline V gene, CDR1 is LNHDA and CDR2 is SQIVND (reference sequence). V was pared by 5 bases and J by 5 bases, with 19 bases between. This CDR3 has 15 amino acids. The DNA of the CDR3 is TGTGCCAGTAGTCTGGGTGCCGGGACCACCGACGAGCAGTACTTC. Amino acid sequence: CASSLGAGTTDEQYF.

The CDR3 is CASSLRPVSGELFF. The CDR3 DNA is TGCGCCAGCAGCTTACGGCCCGTCTCCGGGGAGCTGTTTTTT. J is TRBJ2-2 and V is TRBV5-1; D not resolved. Looked up from germline, CDR1 is SGHRS and CDR2 is YFSETQ. The CDR3 sequence is 14 residues long. Trimming stripped 2 bases from V and 6 bases from J, with 11 bases between. Complete variable domain (other parts from reference TRBV5-1 and TRBJ2-2): KAGVTQTPRYLIKTRGQQVTLSCSPISGHRSVSWYQQTPGQGLQFLFEYFSETQRNKGNFPGRFSGRQFSNSRSEMNVSTLELGDSALYLCASSLRPVSGELFFGEGSRLTVL.

Turning to this clone: Distinct nucleotide sequences in the sample also encode this CDR3. This chain links TRBV30 with TRBJ1-2; 9 bases fit TRBD1. V was clipped by 1 base and J by 8 bases; unmatched bases: 14. The CDR3 spans 16 residues. Looked up from germline, CDR1 is GTSNPN and CDR2 is SVGIG (reference sequence). CDR3 protein: CAWSGTLTGGAGGYTF. In DNA, the CDR3 is TGTGCCTGGAGTGGAACTTTAACAGGGGGCGCGGGGGGCTACACCTTC.

The chain couples TRBV29-1 to TRBJ1-1, with 8 bases identical to TRBD1. CDR1 and CDR2 (germline): SQVTM, ANQGSEA. Trimming took 7 bases from V and 1 from J; bases not matched to a gene: 8. The CDR3 is made up of 14 amino acids. Written as DNA, the CDR3 is TGCAGCGCTAAAGGACAGGGTTGGAACACTGAAGCTTTCTTT. This sequence encodes CSAKGQGWNTEAFF.

The V and J genes are TRBV6-5 and TRBJ1-5; no definite D call. The CDR3 has 13 residues. Germline CDR1 reads MNHEY; CDR2 reads SVGAGI. V was shortened by 2 bases and J by 3 bases, with 5 bases between the two germline ends. DNA for the CDR3: TGTGCCAGCAGTTACGGCTTCAATCAGCCCCAGCATTTT. This codes for CASSYGFNQPQHF.

The chain joins TRBV5-1 to TRBJ2-1, with no clear D. The CDR3 runs 17 residues. Germline lookup yields CDR1 SGHRS and CDR2 YFSETQ. V was shortened by 0 bases and J by 3 bases, with 16 bases between the two germline ends. Here the CDR3 DNA reads TGCGCCAGCAGCTTGGGAGTAGGCGAGGTCCTCTACAATGAGCAGTTCTTC. Protein sequence: CASSLGVGEVLYNEQFF.

The chain has TRBV7-9 and TRBJ2-7; the D gene could be TRBD1 or TRBD2 (6 bases each). The germline CDR1 and CDR2 sequences are SEHNR and FQNEAQ (reference sequence). The CDR3 has 18 amino acids. V was shortened by 5 bases and J by 4 bases, with 27 bases between the two germline ends. DNA for the CDR3: TGTGCCAGCAGCACGCCGGAGGGCTTGAGGGGGAGGAGGTACGAGCAGTACTTC. As protein: CASSTPEGLRGRRYEQYF.

The chain uses TRBV2 and TRBJ2-7; 7 bases are a match to TRBD1. The length of the CDR3 is 15 residues. V lost 11 bases and J lost 1; bases outside the gene matches: 14. CDR1 and CDR2 (germline): SNHLY, FYNNEI. The CDR3 reads CAGNSGAGGSYEQYF. As DNA, the CDR3 is TGTGCCGGCAACTCCGGGGCAGGGGGTTCCTACGAGCAGTACTTC.

The genes are TRBV6-5 and TRBJ1-1; D ambiguous. This CDR3 contains 13 residues. The V end was cut by 2 bases, the J end by 1 base, with 5 bases between. The germline V gene encodes CDR1 MNHEY and CDR2 SVGAGI. The CDR3 loop is CASSYDGNTEAFF. The CDR3 nucleotides are TGTGCCAGCAGTTACGATGGGAACACTGAAGCTTTCTTT.

This clone was counted only a few times. The chain uses TRBV4-3 and TRBJ1-5; possible D gene TRBD1, 6 bases. V was pared by 0 bases and J by 6 bases, with 15 bases between. Germline V gene sequence: CDR1 LGHNA, CDR2 YSLEER. CDR3 length equals 16 residues. The CDR3 region is CASSQDRSGVGQPQHF. CDR3 DNA sequence: TGCGCCAGCAGCCAAGATAGGTCAGGGGTCGGTCAGCCCCAGCATTTT.

The chain joins TRBV5-6 to TRBJ1-2; D is unresolved. The length of the CDR3 is 14 residues. Trimming removed 1 base from V and 5 bases from J, with 12 bases in between. Looked up from germline, CDR1 is SGHDT and CDR2 is YYEEEE. The CDR3: CASSLTAEGYGYTF. The CDR3 bases are TGTGCCAGCAGCTTGACGGCCGAAGGGTATGGCTACACCTTC.

The chain has TRBV6-5 and TRBJ1-4; D unclear. The CDR3 runs to 14 residues. Trimming stripped 5 bases from V and 8 bases from J, with 15 bases between. Germline V lookup: CDR1 MNHEY, CDR2 SVGAGI. The CDR3 here is CASSPPDGPEKLFF. CDR3 nucleotide sequence: TGTGCCAGCAGTCCCCCGGACGGTCCGGAAAAACTGTTTTTT.

Here the CDR3 DNA reads TGTGCCAGCAGCCTCCAGACTAGCGGGAAAACCGGGGAGCTGTTTTTT. Translated, it gives CASSLQTSGKTGELFF. The genes are TRBV5-5 and TRBJ2-2; 11 bases align to TRBD2. Germline V gene sequence: CDR1 SGHKS, CDR2 YYEKEE (reference sequence). With V trimmed by 4 bases and J by 5 bases, 7 bases remained unmatched. The CDR3 extends over 16 amino acids.

There are a few counts of this clone. The V gene is TRBV11-2, the J gene TRBJ1-6; the match to TRBD1 covers 9 bases. With 4 bases clipped from V and 12 bases from J, the junction kept 13 bases outside the gene matches. This CDR3 region has 16 residues. Germline lookup yields CDR1 SGHAT and CDR2 FQNNGV. DNA for the CDR3: TGTGCCAGCAGCTACATGGGACAGGGAGTCGAGGAACCCCTCCACTTT. It codes for CASSYMGQGVEEPLHF.

This chain uses TRBV19 with TRBJ1-5, with D possibly TRBD1 on 5 matching bases. This CDR3 has 14 amino acids. CDR1 is LNHDA and CDR2 is SQIVND in the germline V gene (reference sequence). V was cut by 3 bases and J by 3 bases, with 9 bases left in between. The CDR3 DNA reads TGTGCCAGTAGTATCCTGGACAACAATCAGCCCCAGCATTTT. Encoded protein: CASSILDNNQPQHF.

The chain links TRBV30 to TRBJ1-3; D not certain. Trimming removed 1 base at V and 0 bases at J, with 13 bases between. This CDR3 has 16 residues. Germline lookup yields CDR1 GTSNPN and CDR2 SVGIG (reference sequence). CDR3 nucleotides: TGTGCCTGGAGTGAAACGTACCGATACTCTGGAAACACCATATATTTT. It specifies CAWSETYRYSGNTIYF.

The V call is TRBV2, the J call TRBJ2-7; a weak D match, TRBD1 (6 bases). CDR3 length: 17 amino acids. Germline-derived CDR1 and CDR2 are SNHLY and FYNNEI. The ends were cut back, 2 bases at V and 3 bases at J, with 20 bases in the middle. The CDR3 sequence: CASSETWLGTQIYEQYF. For the CDR3, the DNA is TGTGCCAGCAGTGAAACTTGGCTCGGGACACAGATCTACGAGCAGTACTTC. Drawing the rest from reference TRBV2 and TRBJ2-7, the complete variable domain is EPEVTQTPSHQVTQMGQEVILRCVPISNHLYFYWYRQILGQKVEFLVSFYNNEISEKSEIFDDQFSVERPDGSNFTLKIRSTKLEDSAMYFCASSETWLGTQIYEQYFGPGTRLTVT.